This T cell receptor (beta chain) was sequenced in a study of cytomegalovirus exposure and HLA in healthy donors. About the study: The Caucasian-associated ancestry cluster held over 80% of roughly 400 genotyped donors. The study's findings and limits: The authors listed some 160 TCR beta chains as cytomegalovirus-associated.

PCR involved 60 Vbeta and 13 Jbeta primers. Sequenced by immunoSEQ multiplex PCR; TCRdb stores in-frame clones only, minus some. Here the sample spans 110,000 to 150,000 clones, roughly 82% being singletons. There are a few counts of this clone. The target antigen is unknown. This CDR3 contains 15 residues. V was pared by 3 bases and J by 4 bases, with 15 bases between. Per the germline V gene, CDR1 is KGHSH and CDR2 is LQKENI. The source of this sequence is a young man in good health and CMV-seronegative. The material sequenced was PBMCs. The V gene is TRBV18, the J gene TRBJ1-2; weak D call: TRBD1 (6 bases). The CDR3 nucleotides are TGTGCCAGCTCACCTGAAACAGGGCTGCCCTATGGCTACACCTTC. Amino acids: CASSPETGLPYGYTF.